The 22 T cell receptor beta chains below were found in one sample sequenced in a study of cytomegalovirus exposure and HLA in healthy donors (dated by TCRdb to 2015 to 2018). The library relied on the immunoSEQ multiplex PCR assay. For the multiplex PCR, a mixture combining 60 forward primers for TCR Vbeta segments and 13 reverse primers for TCR Jbeta segments was used. TCRdb took over this immuneACCESS table, retaining in-frame rearrangements with V and J assigned. Such tables are incomplete; in checked studies, under half of the missing clones stem from an unresolved V gene, and the remainder is unexplained. The sample table shows approximately 70,000 clones, and 65% to 75% are seen once. The ten largest make up approximately 7.6% of the sample. Sequencing used PBMCs. The receptors were sampled from a middle-aged man in good health and CMV-seropositive.

There are a few counts of this clone. The V call is TRBV5-1, the J call TRBJ2-5; 13 bases fit TRBD2. Germline CDR1 is SGHRS and CDR2 is YFSETQ. V dropped 4 bases and J dropped 3; count of bases not matched to a gene: 3. The CDR3 consists of 15 residues. This chain's CDR3 is CASSPGLAGEETQYF. In DNA form, the CDR3 reads TGCGCCAGCAGCCCCGGACTAGCGGGAGAAGAGACCCAGTACTTC. The full variable domain, with the rest looked up from reference TRBV5-1 and TRBJ2-5, is KAGVTQTPRYLIKTRGQQVTLSCSPISGHRSVSWYQQTPGQGLQFLFEYFSETQRNKGNFPGRFSGRQFSNSRSEMNVSTLELGDSALYLCASSPGLAGEETQYFGPGTRLLVL.

The rearrangement uses TRBV28 and TRBJ1-1; TRBD1 matches at 8 bases. Trimming removed 6 bases from V and 4 bases from J; junction bases left unmatched: 7. The germline V gene has CDR1 MDHEN and CDR2 SYDVKM. The CDR3 is 14 amino acids. CDR3 sequence: CASSPTGVGTEAFF. The CDR3 bases are TGTGCCAGCAGCCCGACAGGGGTTGGCACTGAAGCTTTCTTT.

The chain couples TRBV25-1 to TRBJ1-1, with D perhaps TRBD1 (5 bases). Germline V gene lookup returns CDR1 MGHDK and CDR2 SYGVNS. The V gene lost 2 bases and the J gene lost 5 bases, with 6 bases spanning the gap. CDR3 length equals 12 residues. CDR3: CASSERGTEAFF. CDR3 sequence (DNA): TGTGCCAGCAGTGAAAGGGGAACTGAAGCTTTCTTT.

J is TRBJ2-2 and V is TRBV14; D unclear. V was pared by 4 bases and J by 6 bases, with 9 bases between. The CDR3 covers 13 residues. Looked up from germline, CDR1 is SGHDN and CDR2 is FVKESK. The CDR3 DNA follows: TGTGCCAGCAGCCTCGCCTATGCCGGGGAGCTGTTTTTT. Its protein is CASSLAYAGELFF.

V usage is TRBV5-4 and J usage is TRBJ1-1; 7 nucleotides agree with TRBD1. Germline V gives CDR1 SGHNT, CDR2 YYREEE (reference sequence). Germline trimming cut 4 bases from V and 1 base from J; bases unmatched to any gene: 4. This CDR3 has 14 amino acids. The CDR3 DNA is TGTGCCAGCAGCCTCCGGGACAGGAACACTGAAGCTTTCTTT. Protein sequence: CASSLRDRNTEAFF.

The CDR3 nucleotides read TGTGCCAGCAGCCGCAAACTAGCGGGGGGCAATGAGCAGTTCTTC. Its translation: CASSRKLAGGNEQFF. The chain has TRBV6-5 and TRBJ2-1, with 12 bases fitting TRBD2. CDR1 and CDR2 (germline): MNHEY, SVGAGI. The CDR3 length is 15 residues. J lost 6 bases, V lost 6 bases, and 6 bases had no gene match.

This clone showed up just once. The chain uses TRBV7-9 and TRBJ2-1; 10 nucleotides match TRBD2. The CDR3 is 15 residues long. The germline gives CDR1 SEHNR, CDR2 FQNEAQ (reference sequence). Unmatched junction bases numbered 8, after V lost 5 bases and J lost 7 bases. The CDR3 reads CASSPTLAGVNEQFF. In DNA form, the CDR3 reads TGTGCCAGCAGCCCCACCCTAGCGGGGGTTAATGAGCAGTTCTTC.

This clone showed up just once. This chain links TRBV5-6 with TRBJ2-5, with 10 nucleotides matching TRBD2. This CDR3 is built from 16 residues. Per the germline V gene, CDR1 is SGHDT and CDR2 is YYEEEE. J gave up 4 bases and V 2 bases, and 8 bases lay outside the gene matches. The CDR3 spells CASSFRLAGVSETQYF. The CDR3 nucleotides read TGTGCCAGCAGCTTCCGGCTAGCGGGGGTATCAGAGACCCAGTACTTC. The full variable domain, with the rest looked up from reference TRBV5-6 and TRBJ2-5, is DAGVTQSPTHLIKTRGQQVTLRCSPKSGHDTVSWYQQALGQGPQFIFQYYEEEERQRGNFPDRFSGHQFPNYSSELNVNALLLGDSALYLCASSFRLAGVSETQYFGPGTRLLVL.

This sequence joins TRBV6-1 and TRBJ1-5; 8 nucleotides line up with TRBD1. Per the germline V gene, CDR1 is MNHNS and CDR2 is SASEGT. The CDR3 sequence is 14 residues long. V shed 6 bases and J 5 bases; nucleotides not matched to a gene: 6. CDR3 coding DNA: TGTGCCAGCAGGTGGACAGGGACGGATCAGCCCCAGCATTTT. Translating gives CASRWTGTDQPQHF.

The chain uses TRBV5-6 and TRBJ1-2; 7 bases map to TRBD1. Germline V lookup: CDR1 SGHDT, CDR2 YYEEEE. This CDR3 contains 15 residues. The V gene end was trimmed by 4 bases and the J gene end by 8 bases; junction bases not matched to a gene: 14. The chain's CDR3 is CASSVPGTAFEGYTF. In DNA, the CDR3 is TGTGCCAGCAGCGTTCCCGGGACAGCCTTCGAAGGCTACACCTTC.

This clone has just a few counts. The chain is built from TRBV18 and TRBJ2-1; unclear D gene. The CDR3 has 15 amino acids. V was pared by 2 bases and J by 2 bases, with 10 bases between. In germline, CDR1 is KGHSH, CDR2 LQKENI. CDR3 sequence: CASSPNRETYNEQFF. CDR3 coding DNA: TGTGCCAGCTCACCAAACCGAGAGACCTACAATGAGCAGTTCTTC.

This chain links TRBV6-5 with TRBJ2-1, with a possible D match to TRBD2 (5 bases). V gave up 2 bases and J gave up 8 bases, with 10 bases separating them. CDR3 length: 13 residues. Germline assignment: CDR1 MNHEY and CDR2 SVGAGI. The CDR3 coding sequence is TGTGCCAGCAGTTACCGGGAAAGCTATGAGCAGTTCTTC. Its translation is CASSYRESYEQFF.

This chain joins TRBV27 and TRBJ1-4, with 7 bases aligning to TRBD1. CDR3 length: 16 amino acids. V lost 0 bases, J lost 8 bases, and 9 bases stayed unmatched. Germline CDR1 is MNHEY and CDR2 is SMNVEV (reference sequence). CDR3 loop: CASSLSKTGRYEKLFF. CDR3 bases: TGTGCCAGCAGTTTATCGAAGACAGGGAGGTACGAAAAACTGTTTTTT.

CDR3 sequence (DNA): TGTGCCAGCAGCTTACAGGGTGATGAGCAGTTCTTC. Its translation: CASSLQGDEQFF. The chain employs TRBV7-2 and TRBJ2-1; D perhaps matches TRBD1 (5 bases). There are 12 residues in the CDR3. V was shortened by 2 bases and J by 8 bases, with 7 bases between the two germline ends. CDR1 SGHTA and CDR2 FQGNSA come from the germline V gene.

The chain couples TRBV6-1 to TRBJ2-6, with D unresolved. CDR1 is MNHNS, CDR2 SASEGT, per germline. The CDR3 has 15 residues. Between the trimmed V and J ends, which lost 7 bases and 1 base, there was a span of 11 bases. The CDR3 sequence is CASTPMESGANVLTF. DNA of the CDR3: TGTGCCAGCACCCCAATGGAGTCTGGGGCCAACGTCCTGACTTTC.

The rearrangement links TRBV5-4 to TRBJ2-5, with D unresolved. The germline V gene encodes CDR1 SGHNT and CDR2 YYREEE (reference sequence). This CDR3 is 16 amino acids long. V lost 4 bases, J lost 5 bases, and 21 bases lay in between. CDR3 region: CASSATFFSARETQYF. The CDR3, as DNA: TGTGCCAGCAGCGCCACCTTCTTCTCCGCCCGGGAGACCCAGTACTTC.

The CDR3 DNA follows: TGTGCCAGCAGCTTGATCGCAGGTATGAACACTGAAGCTTTCTTT. This sequence encodes CASSLIAGMNTEAFF. The V call is TRBV5-4, the J call TRBJ1-1; D uncertain. Germline lookup yields CDR1 SGHNT and CDR2 YYREEE (reference sequence). This CDR3 comprises 15 residues. V was clipped by 1 base and J by 0 bases, with 10 bases between them.

V gene TRBV5-8 combines with J gene TRBJ2-2; the match to TRBD1 covers 8 bases. Unmatched junction bases numbered 11, after V lost 0 bases and J lost 4 bases. There are 18 residues in the CDR3. Germline values: CDR1 SGHTS, CDR2 YDEGEE. Written as DNA, the CDR3 is TGTGCCAGCAGCTTGGGGTCAGGGGGCGCGAGGGCCACCGGGGAGCTGTTTTTT. This encodes CASSLGSGGARATGELFF.

The rearrangement uses TRBV11-2 and TRBJ2-7; 8 bases align to TRBD1. The CDR3 covers 12 residues. V dropped 5 bases and J dropped 12; count of bases not matched to a gene: 9. Germline lookup yields CDR1 SGHAT and CDR2 FQNNGV. In DNA form, the CDR3 reads TGTGCCAGCAGCATACTCACAGGGGGTATGTACTTC. Amino acid sequence: CASSILTGGMYF. The variable domain in full, completed from reference TRBV11-2 and TRBJ2-7, reads EAGVAQSPRYKIIEKRQSVAFWCNPISGHATLYWYQQILGQGPKLLIQFQNNGVVDDSQLPKDRFSAERLKGVDSTLKIQPAKLEDSAVYLCASSILTGGMYFGPGTRLTVT.

The sample holds a few counts of this clone. This chain joins TRBV25-1 and TRBJ1-1; D gene ambiguous. The CDR3 covers 13 residues. The germline CDR1 and CDR2 sequences are MGHDK and SYGVNS. V was trimmed by 4 bases and J by 0 bases, leaving 6 bases between them. The CDR3, as DNA: TGTGCCAGCAGTGGGGAGATGAACACTGAAGCTTTCTTT. This gives the protein CASSGEMNTEAFF.

This chain connects TRBV28 to TRBJ2-7, with a tentative D call TRBD2 (6 bases). CDR3 length: 14 residues. Trimming removed 4 bases at V and 0 bases at J, with 10 bases between. Germline V gene lookup returns CDR1 MDHEN and CDR2 SYDVKM. The DNA for the CDR3 is TGTGCCAGCAGTTCCGCGGGAAGCTCCTACGAGCAGTACTTC. Its translation: CASSSAGSSYEQYF.

The rearrangement uses TRBV10-3 and TRBJ1-2; D may be TRBD1 (6 bases). V was trimmed by 6 bases and J by 2 bases, leaving 16 bases between them. CDR3 length: 15 residues. In germline, CDR1 is ENHRY, CDR2 SYGVKD. The CDR3 DNA is TGTGCCATCAGCGCCGGACAGAACCTGAACTATGGCTACACCTTC. It yields the protein CAISAGQNLNYGYTF.